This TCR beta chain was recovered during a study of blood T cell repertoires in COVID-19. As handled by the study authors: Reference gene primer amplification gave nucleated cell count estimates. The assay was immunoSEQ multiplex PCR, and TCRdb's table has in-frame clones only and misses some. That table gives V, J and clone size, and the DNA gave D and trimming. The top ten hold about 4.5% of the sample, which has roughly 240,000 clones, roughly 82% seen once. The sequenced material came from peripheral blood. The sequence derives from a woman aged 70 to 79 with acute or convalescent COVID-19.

Here the CDR3 reads CASSRQSTDTQYF. The CDR3 DNA is TGTGCCAGCAGTCGACAGAGCACAGATACGCAGTATTTT. This chain connects TRBV6-4 to TRBJ2-3, with D possibly TRBD1 on 5 matching bases. Germline V lookup: CDR1 MRHNA, CDR2 SNTAGT. Trimming pared 5 bases from V and 0 bases from J, leaving 6 bases between. The CDR3 spans 13 residues.